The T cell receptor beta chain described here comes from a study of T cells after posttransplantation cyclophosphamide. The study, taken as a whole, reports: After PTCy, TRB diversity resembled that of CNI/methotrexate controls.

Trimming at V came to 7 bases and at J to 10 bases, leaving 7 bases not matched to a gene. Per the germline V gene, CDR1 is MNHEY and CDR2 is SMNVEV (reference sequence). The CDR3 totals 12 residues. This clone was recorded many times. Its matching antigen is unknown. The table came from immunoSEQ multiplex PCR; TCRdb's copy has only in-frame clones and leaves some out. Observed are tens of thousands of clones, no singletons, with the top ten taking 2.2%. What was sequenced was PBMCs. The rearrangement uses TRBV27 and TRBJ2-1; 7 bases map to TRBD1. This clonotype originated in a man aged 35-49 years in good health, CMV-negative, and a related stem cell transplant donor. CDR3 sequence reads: CASTQGGREQFF. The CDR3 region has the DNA TGTGCCAGCACCCAAGGGGGCAGGGAGCAGTTCTTC.